Listed below are T cell receptor beta chains from one sample, sequenced in a study of technical replicates of blood from a few donors. Profiled with immunoSEQ multiplex PCR; TCRdb holds only in-frame clones, not every one. Of tens of thousands of clones listed, under 99% were seen once; the top ten hold around 0.2%. Sequencing was done on a sample of T cells isolated from PBMCs. The receptors come from a human donor in good health. Both conserved end residues are part of each CDR3. Each record gives: V gene, clone size, D gene, J gene, CDR3 protein, CDR3 DNA. D genes are given only for firm matches. The size entry is marked missing in some rows and otherwise reads once, few, many or a size class.

>TRBV27|-|TRBD1|TRBJ2-5
CASSPDRGQEETQYF
TGTGCCAGCAGCCCCGACAGGGGGCAGGAAGAGACCCAGTACTTC
>TRBV6-5|-|-|TRBJ1-1
CASSYWGDGVTEAFF
TGTGCCAGCAGTTATTGGGGGGACGGGGTCACTGAAGCTTTCTTT
>TRBV28|-|-|TRBJ1-4
CASRHPRGLNEKLFF
TGTGCCAGCAGACACCCACGGGGACTAAATGAAAAACTGTTTTTT
>TRBV5-6|-|TRBD2|TRBJ2-7
CASSFSGNSYEQYF
TGTGCCAGCAGCTTTAGCGGGAACTCCTACGAGCAGTACTTC
>TRBV4-2|-|-|TRBJ1-5
CASSPAEGDHQPQHF
TGTGCCAGCAGTCCCGCAGAGGGGGACCATCAGCCCCAGCATTTT
>TRBV5-4|-|-|TRBJ2-7
CASSLTPLYEQYF
TGTGCCAGCAGCTTGACTCCACTCTACGAGCAGTACTTC
>TRBV29-1|-|TRBD2|TRBJ2-7
CSALAGDGYEQYF
TGCAGCGCTCTAGCGGGAGACGGCTACGAGCAGTACTTC
>TRBV6-5|-|-|TRBJ1-2
CASSYSPTGNYGYTF
TGTGCCAGCAGTTACTCTCCTACAGGCAACTATGGCTACACCTTC
>TRBV11-2|-|-|TRBJ1-4
CASSSLSEKLFF
TGTGCCAGCAGCTCCCTTTCTGAAAAACTGTTTTTT
>TRBV7-3|-|-|TRBJ2-2
CASREATGELFF
TGTGCCAGCAGGGAGGCCACCGGGGAGCTGTTTTTT
>TRBV7-8|-|-|TRBJ2-1
CASSLMWYTGNEQFF
TGTGCCAGCAGCTTAATGTGGTATACAGGGAATGAGCAGTTCTTC
>TRBV27|-|TRBD1|TRBJ2-7
CASSSGTGGHEQYF
TGTGCCAGCAGTTCCGGGACAGGGGGCCACGAGCAGTACTTC
>TRBV18|-|-|TRBJ2-2
CASSPPPRETGELFF
TGTGCCAGCTCACCACCTCCCAGGGAAACCGGGGAGCTGTTTTTT
>TRBV10-3|-|-|TRBJ1-2
CAISENLAETYGYTF
TGTGCCATCAGTGAAAATCTAGCAGAGACCTATGGCTACACCTTC
>TRBV6-6|-|-|TRBJ2-7
CASSYSAVWDEQYF
TGTGCCAGCAGTTATAGCGCCGTATGGGACGAGCAGTACTTC
>TRBV7-9|-|TRBD2|TRBJ2-2
CASSFPLAGTNTGELFF
TGTGCCAGCAGCTTCCCCCTAGCGGGTACGAACACCGGGGAGCTGTTTTTT
>TRBV5-4|-|TRBD1|TRBJ2-1
CASSFTGGADQFF
TGTGCCAGCAGCTTCACAGGGGGCGCGGATCAGTTCTTC
>TRBV4-3|-|TRBD2|TRBJ2-1
CASSQDPATSGFYNEQFF
TGCGCCAGCAGCCAAGATCCCGCCACTAGCGGGTTTTACAATGAGCAGTTCTTC
>TRBV5-6|-|TRBD1|TRBJ2-7
CASVTRTGSPYEQYF
TGTGCCAGCGTCACCCGGACAGGGAGCCCCTACGAGCAGTACTTC
>TRBV23-1|-|-|TRBJ1-5
CASSPGILNQPQHF
TGCGCCAGCAGTCCCGGGATACTAAATCAGCCCCAGCATTTT
>TRBV29-1|-|TRBD1|TRBJ1-1
CSVESQGATEAFF
TGCAGCGTTGAGAGCCAGGGGGCCACTGAAGCTTTCTTT
>TRBV5-5|-|-|TRBJ2-2
CASSLDLEDTGYTGELFF
TGTGCCAGCAGCTTGGACCTTGAGGATACAGGGTACACCGGGGAGCTGTTTTTT
>TRBV29-1|-|TRBD2|TRBJ2-1
CSGLAGGPGNEQFF
TGCAGCGGGTTAGCGGGAGGGCCGGGGAATGAGCAGTTCTTC
>TRBV19|-|-|TRBJ1-2
CASRWGTPNYGYTF
TGTGCCAGTCGGTGGGGGACACCTAACTATGGCTACACCTTC
>TRBV4-1|-|TRBD2|TRBJ2-2
CASSRLLAGGSNTGELFF
TGCGCCAGCAGCCGCCTACTAGCGGGAGGGTCGAACACCGGGGAGCTGTTTTTT
>TRBV6-6|-|TRBD2|TRBJ2-5
CASTPVMAGGEETQYF
TGTGCCAGCACCCCAGTAATGGCGGGGGGAGAAGAGACCCAGTACTTC
>TRBV2|-|TRBD2|TRBJ2-1
CASSLGLAGAYNEQFF
TGTGCCAGCAGTTTGGGACTAGCGGGAGCATACAATGAGCAGTTCTTC
>TRBV28|-|-|TRBJ2-7
CASSLSARSSSYEQYF
TGTGCCAGCAGTTTATCTGCCAGGTCAAGCTCCTACGAGCAGTACTTC
>TRBV9|-|-|TRBJ1-2
CASSNSGINGYTF
TGTGCCAGCAGCAATTCAGGGATCAACGGCTACACCTTC
>TRBV5-1|-|-|TRBJ2-7
CASSWGLTTYEQYF
TGCGCCAGCAGCTGGGGACTCACCACGTACGAGCAGTACTTC
>TRBV28|-|TRBD1|TRBJ2-1
CASDRGIGIYNEQFF
TGTGCCAGCGACAGGGGCATAGGGATATACAATGAGCAGTTCTTC
>TRBV5-8|-|-|TRBJ2-7
CASSSYVNRDLSYEQYF
TGTGCCAGCAGCTCCTATGTAAACAGGGACCTCTCCTACGAGCAGTACTTC
>TRBV28|-|TRBD1|TRBJ2-1
CASSWDRQYNEQFF
TGTGCCAGCAGCTGGGACAGACAGTACAATGAGCAGTTCTTC
>TRBV18|once|TRBD2|TRBJ2-1
CASSPPGLAFTFF
TGTGCCAGCTCACCACCGGGACTAGCATTTACGTTCTTC
>TRBV18|-|-|TRBJ1-3
CASSLWTLSGNTIYF
TGTGCCAGCTCACTTTGGACACTCTCTGGAAACACCATATATTTT
>TRBV19|-|TRBD1|TRBJ1-2
CASQQDRASYGYTF
TGTGCCAGTCAACAGGACAGGGCCAGCTATGGCTACACCTTC
>TRBV29-1|-|-|TRBJ2-1
CSVDFAGRSDEQFF
TGCAGCGTTGATTTTGCTGGGAGAAGCGATGAGCAGTTCTTC